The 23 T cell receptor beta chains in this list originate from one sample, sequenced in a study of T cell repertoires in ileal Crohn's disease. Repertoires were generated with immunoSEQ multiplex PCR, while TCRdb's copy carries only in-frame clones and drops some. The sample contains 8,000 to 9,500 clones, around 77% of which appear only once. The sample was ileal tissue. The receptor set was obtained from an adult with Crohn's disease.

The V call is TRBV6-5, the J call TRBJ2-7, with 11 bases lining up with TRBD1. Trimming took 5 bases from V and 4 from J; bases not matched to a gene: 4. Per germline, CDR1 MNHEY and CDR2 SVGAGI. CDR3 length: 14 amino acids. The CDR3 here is CASSKDRGLYEQYF. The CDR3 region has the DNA TGTGCCAGCAGTAAGGACAGGGGGCTGTACGAGCAGTACTTC.

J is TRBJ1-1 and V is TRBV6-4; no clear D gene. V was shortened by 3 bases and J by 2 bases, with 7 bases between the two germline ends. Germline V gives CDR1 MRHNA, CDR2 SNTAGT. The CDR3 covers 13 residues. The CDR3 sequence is CASSERENTEAFF. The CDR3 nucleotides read TGTGCCAGCAGTGAGAGAGAAAACACTGAAGCTTTCTTT.

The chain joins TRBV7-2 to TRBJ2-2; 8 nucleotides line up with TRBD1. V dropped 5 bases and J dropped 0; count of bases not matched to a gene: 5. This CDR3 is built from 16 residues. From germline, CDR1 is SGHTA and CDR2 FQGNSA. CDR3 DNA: TGTGCCAGCAGCGCCCCACAGGGGGCGAACACCGGGGAGCTGTTTTTT. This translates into CASSAPQGANTGELFF.

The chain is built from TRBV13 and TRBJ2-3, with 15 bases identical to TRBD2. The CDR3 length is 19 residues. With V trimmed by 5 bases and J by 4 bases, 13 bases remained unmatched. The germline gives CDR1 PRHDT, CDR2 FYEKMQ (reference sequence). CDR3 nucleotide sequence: TGTGCCAGCAGCCTTGCCCCATGGACTAGCGGGGGGGTGTCAGATACGCAGTATTTT. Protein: CASSLAPWTSGGVSDTQYF.

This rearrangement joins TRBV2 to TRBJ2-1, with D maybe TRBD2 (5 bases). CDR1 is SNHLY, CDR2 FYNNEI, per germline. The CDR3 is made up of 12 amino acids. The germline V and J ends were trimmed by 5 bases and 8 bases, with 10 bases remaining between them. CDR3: CASSWRRDEQFF. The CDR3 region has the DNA TGTGCCAGCAGTTGGCGGCGGGATGAGCAGTTCTTC.

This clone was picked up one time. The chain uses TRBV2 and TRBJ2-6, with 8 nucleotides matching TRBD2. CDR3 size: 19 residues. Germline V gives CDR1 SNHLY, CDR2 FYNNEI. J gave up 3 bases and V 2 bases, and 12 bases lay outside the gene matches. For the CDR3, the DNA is TGTGCCAGCAGTGAACGAGGACTAGCCCCCCTTGGTGGGGCCAACGTCCTGACTTTC. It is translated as CASSERGLAPLGGANVLTF.

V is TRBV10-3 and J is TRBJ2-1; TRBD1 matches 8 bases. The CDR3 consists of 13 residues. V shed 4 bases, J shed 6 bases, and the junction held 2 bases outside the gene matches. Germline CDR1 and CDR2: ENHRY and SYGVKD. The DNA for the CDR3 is TGTGCCATCAGTGCAGGGGGCCGCAATGAGCAGTTCTTC. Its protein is CAISAGGRNEQFF.

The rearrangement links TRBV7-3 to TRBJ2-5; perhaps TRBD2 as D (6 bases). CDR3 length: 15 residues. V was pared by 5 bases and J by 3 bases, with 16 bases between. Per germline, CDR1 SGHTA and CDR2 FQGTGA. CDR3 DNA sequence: TGTGCCAGCAGCCCAGGCGGGGATTCCGAAGAGACCCAGTACTTC. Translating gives CASSPGGDSEETQYF.

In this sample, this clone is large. The CDR3 protein is CASSPEGVPGQYNSPLHF. In nucleotides, the CDR3 is TGTGCCAGCAGCCCAGAAGGGGTTCCGGGACAGTATAATTCACCCCTCCACTTT. V is TRBV9 and J is TRBJ1-6; 7 bases fit TRBD1. V dropped 4 bases and J dropped 4; count of bases not matched to a gene: 14. The CDR3 sequence is 18 residues long. Germline CDR1 is SGDLS and CDR2 is YYNGEE.

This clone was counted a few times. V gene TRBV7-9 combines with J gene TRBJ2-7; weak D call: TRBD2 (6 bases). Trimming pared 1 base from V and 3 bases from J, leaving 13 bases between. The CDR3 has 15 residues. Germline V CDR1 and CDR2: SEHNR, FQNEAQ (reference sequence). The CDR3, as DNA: TGTGCCAGCAGCTTAGTAATTGGTAGCGGCTACGAGCAGTACTTC. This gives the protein CASSLVIGSGYEQYF. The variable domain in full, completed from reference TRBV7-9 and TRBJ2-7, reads DTGVSQNPRHKITKRGQNVTFRCDPISEHNRLYWYRQTLGQGPEFLTYFQNEAQLEKSRLLSDRFSAERPKGSFSTLEIQRTEQGDSAMYLCASSLVIGSGYEQYFGPGTRLTVT.

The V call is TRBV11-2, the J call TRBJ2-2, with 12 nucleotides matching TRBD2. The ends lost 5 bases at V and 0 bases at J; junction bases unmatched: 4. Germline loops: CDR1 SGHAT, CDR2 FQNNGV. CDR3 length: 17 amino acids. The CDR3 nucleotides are TGTGCCAGCAGCCCGGGGACTAGCGGGTCGAACACCGGGGAGCTGTTTTTT. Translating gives CASSPGTSGSNTGELFF.

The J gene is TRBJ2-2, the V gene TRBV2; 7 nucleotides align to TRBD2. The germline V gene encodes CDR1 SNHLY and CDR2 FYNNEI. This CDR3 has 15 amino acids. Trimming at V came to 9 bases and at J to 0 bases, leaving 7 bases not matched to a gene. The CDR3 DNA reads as TGTGCCAGAGCGAGAGCGGGGACGAACACCGGGGAGCTGTTTTTT. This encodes CARARAGTNTGELFF.

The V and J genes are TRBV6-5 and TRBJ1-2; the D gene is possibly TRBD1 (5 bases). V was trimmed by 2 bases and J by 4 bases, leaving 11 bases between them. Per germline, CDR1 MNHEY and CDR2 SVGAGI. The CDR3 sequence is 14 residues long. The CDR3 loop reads CASSYGGTGYGYTF. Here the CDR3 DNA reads TGTGCCAGCAGTTACGGCGGGACCGGCTATGGCTACACCTTC.

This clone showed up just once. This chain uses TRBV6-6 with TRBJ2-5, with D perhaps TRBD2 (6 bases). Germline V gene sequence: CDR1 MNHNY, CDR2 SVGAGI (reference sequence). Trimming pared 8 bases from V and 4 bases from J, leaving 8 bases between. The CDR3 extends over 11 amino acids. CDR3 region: CASRAGETQYF. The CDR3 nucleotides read TGTGCCAGCCGAGCGGGAGAGACCCAGTACTTC.

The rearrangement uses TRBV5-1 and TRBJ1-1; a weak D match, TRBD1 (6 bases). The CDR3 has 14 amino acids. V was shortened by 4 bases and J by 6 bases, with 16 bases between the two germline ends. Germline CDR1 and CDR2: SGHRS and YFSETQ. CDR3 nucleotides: TGCGCCAGCAGCACCTCGGGGGGGGCGGCTGAAGCTTTCTTT. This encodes CASSTSGGAAEAFF.

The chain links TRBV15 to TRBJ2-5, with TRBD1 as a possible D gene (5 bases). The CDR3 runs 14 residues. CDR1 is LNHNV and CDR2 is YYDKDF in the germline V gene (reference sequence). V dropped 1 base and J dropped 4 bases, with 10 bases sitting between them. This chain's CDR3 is CATSRGGNGETQYF. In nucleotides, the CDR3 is TGTGCCACCAGCAGAGGGGGCAACGGAGAGACCCAGTACTTC. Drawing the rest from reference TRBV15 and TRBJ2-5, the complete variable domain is DAMVIQNPRYQVTQFGKPVTLSCSQTLNHNVMYWYQQKSSQAPKLLFHYYDKDFNNEADTPDNFQSRRPNTSFCFLDIRSPGLGDTAMYLCATSRGGNGETQYFGPGTRLLVL.

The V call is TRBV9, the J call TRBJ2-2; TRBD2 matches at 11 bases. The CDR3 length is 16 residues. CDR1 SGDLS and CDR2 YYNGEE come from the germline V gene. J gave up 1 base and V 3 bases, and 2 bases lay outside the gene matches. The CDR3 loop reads CASSGGTSGNTGELFF. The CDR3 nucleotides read TGTGCCAGCAGCGGAGGGACTAGCGGGAACACCGGGGAGCTGTTTTTT. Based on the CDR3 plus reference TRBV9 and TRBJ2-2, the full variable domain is DSGVTQTPKHLITATGQRVTLRCSPRSGDLSVYWYQQSLDQGLQFLIQYYNGEERAKGNILERFSAQQFPDLHSELNLSSLELGDSALYFCASSGGTSGNTGELFFGEGSRLTVL.

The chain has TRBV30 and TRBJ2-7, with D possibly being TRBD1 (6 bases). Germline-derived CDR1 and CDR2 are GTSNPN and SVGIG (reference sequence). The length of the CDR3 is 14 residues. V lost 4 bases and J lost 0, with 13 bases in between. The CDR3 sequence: CAWKRGHSSYEQYF. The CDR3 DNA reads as TGTGCCTGGAAAAGGGGACACAGCTCCTACGAGCAGTACTTC.

CDR3 region: CASRRQGLANYGYTF. Written as DNA, the CDR3 is TGTGCCAGCAGGCGACAGGGTCTAGCTAACTATGGCTACACCTTC. The chain joins TRBV28 to TRBJ1-2; TRBD1 agrees at 7 bases. This CDR3 is built from 15 residues. After removal of 6 bases from V and 0 bases from J, the junction contained 7 bases not matched to a gene. Germline CDR1 and CDR2: MDHEN and SYDVKM.

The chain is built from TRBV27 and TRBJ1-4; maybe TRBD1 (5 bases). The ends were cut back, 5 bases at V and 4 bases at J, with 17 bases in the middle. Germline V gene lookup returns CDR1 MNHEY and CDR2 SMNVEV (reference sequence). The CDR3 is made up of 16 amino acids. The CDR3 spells CASSPASGWSNEKLFF. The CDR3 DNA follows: TGTGCCAGCAGTCCGGCTTCAGGGTGGAGTAATGAAAAACTGTTTTTT.

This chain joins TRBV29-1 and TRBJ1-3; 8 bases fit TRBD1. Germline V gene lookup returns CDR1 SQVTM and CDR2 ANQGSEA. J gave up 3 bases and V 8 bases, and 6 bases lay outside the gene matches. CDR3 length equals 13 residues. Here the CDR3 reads CSHRGVDGNTIYF. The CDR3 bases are TGCAGCCACAGGGGGGTGGATGGAAACACCATATATTTT.

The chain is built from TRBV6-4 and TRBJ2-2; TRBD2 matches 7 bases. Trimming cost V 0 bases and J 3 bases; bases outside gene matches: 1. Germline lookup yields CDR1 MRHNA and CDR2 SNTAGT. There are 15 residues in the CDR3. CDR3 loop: CASSDSAGDTGELFF. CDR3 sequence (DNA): TGTGCCAGCAGTGACTCGGCGGGGGACACCGGGGAGCTGTTTTTT.

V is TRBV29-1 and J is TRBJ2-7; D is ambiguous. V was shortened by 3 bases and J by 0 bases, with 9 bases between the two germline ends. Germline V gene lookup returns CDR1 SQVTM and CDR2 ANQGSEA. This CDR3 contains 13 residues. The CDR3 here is CSVDPGNSYEQYF. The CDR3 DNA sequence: TGCAGCGTTGATCCAGGAAACTCCTACGAGCAGTACTTC.